These 26 T cell receptor beta chains share one sample of origin, sequenced in a study of blood T cells in healthy people across ages. Sample-barcoded 5' priming and a J-beta primer mix drove a second PCR of roughly 6 to 12 cycles. TCRdb reprocessed the 5' RACE reads via MiXCR and lists one record per CDR3 protein. Of 600,000 to 1,000,000 distinct CDR3 sequences in the sample, approximately 25% were seen once. These same data were also listed under a study on T cells of mothers and their children.

The sample taken for sequencing was blood. These receptors all come from a boy between 10 and 17 years old in good health.

The V gene is TRBV6-4, the J gene TRBJ2-2; D ambiguous. Germline values: CDR1 MRHNA, CDR2 SNTAGT. Trimming cost V 6 bases and J 4 bases, with 9 bases left between them. The CDR3 length is 13 residues. The CDR3 region has the DNA TGTGCCAGCAGCTCAAGGACCACCGGGGAGCTGTTTTTT. Its translation is CASSSRTTGELFF.

This clonotype came up a few times. In nucleotides, the CDR3 is TGCAGCGTTAGACAAAATTCGAACACCGGGGAGCTGTTTTTT. Amino acids: CSVRQNSNTGELFF. The rearrangement joins TRBV29-1 to TRBJ2-2; D remains unclear. The CDR3 is 14 residues long. V dropped 5 bases and J dropped 0 bases, with 10 bases sitting between them. Germline CDR1 and CDR2: SQVTM and ANQGSEA.

This chain uses TRBV20-1 with TRBJ1-2; D remains ambiguous. Trimming pared 6 bases from V and 3 bases from J, leaving 20 bases between. Germline assignment: CDR1 DFQATT and CDR2 SNEGSKA (reference sequence). CDR3 length equals 15 residues. CDR3 sequence (DNA): TGCAGTGCGGATTCCCTCCGGGCCGGGGACTATGGCTACACCTTC. This sequence encodes CSADSLRAGDYGYTF.

The chain joins TRBV28 to TRBJ1-3, with D possibly being TRBD1 (5 bases). The CDR3 covers 15 residues. Trimming took 5 bases from V and 0 from J, leaving 11 bases between them. Germline assignment: CDR1 MDHEN and CDR2 SYDVKM. Written as DNA, the CDR3 is TGTGCCAGCAGTCACAGGATCACCTCTGGAAACACCATATATTTT. It translates to CASSHRITSGNTIYF.

This clonotype was seen many times. The chain employs TRBV7-9 and TRBJ1-2, with TRBD1 matching over 9 bases. V dropped 3 bases and J dropped 7; count of bases not matched to a gene: 6. CDR3 length: 14 residues. Germline V lookup: CDR1 SEHNR, CDR2 FQNEAQ (reference sequence). This CDR3 is CASSFGGQGAGYTF. The CDR3 DNA reads TGTGCCAGCAGCTTCGGGGGACAGGGCGCTGGCTACACCTTC.

The rearrangement uses TRBV5-1 and TRBJ1-3; possibly TRBD1 for D (5 bases). The CDR3 spans 16 residues. The V end lost 0 bases, the J end lost 0 bases, and 10 bases lay between the germline ends. Germline V gives CDR1 SGHRS, CDR2 YFSETQ. CDR3 protein: CASSLGQPNSGNTIYF. As DNA, the CDR3 is TGCGCCAGCAGCTTGGGACAGCCGAACTCTGGAAACACCATATATTTT. Based on the CDR3 plus reference TRBV5-1 and TRBJ1-3, the full variable domain is KAGVTQTPRYLIKTRGQQVTLSCSPISGHRSVSWYQQTPGQGLQFLFEYFSETQRNKGNFPGRFSGRQFSNSRSEMNVSTLELGDSALYLCASSLGQPNSGNTIYFGEGSWLTVV.

The table lists this clonotype with a few counts. This rearrangement joins TRBV7-2 to TRBJ2-3; TRBD1 is a possible D gene (6 bases). CDR1 and CDR2 from the germline V gene are SGHTA and FQGNSA. The V and J ends lost 2 bases and 5 bases respectively, with 8 bases between them. This CDR3 spans 13 amino acids. In DNA, the CDR3 is TGTGCCAGCAGCTTATTGACAGGAGATACGCAGTATTTT. As protein: CASSLLTGDTQYF.

The CDR3 DNA reads TGTGCCAGCAGTTTTCGCGGGAGTGTGAATACGCAGTATTTT. Protein: CASSFRGSVNTQYF. The chain has TRBV28 and TRBJ2-3; TRBD2 matches 7 bases. CDR1 and CDR2 (germline): MDHEN, SYDVKM. There are 14 residues in the CDR3. With V trimmed by 3 bases and J by 7 bases, 7 bases remained unmatched.

This clonotype was seen more than once but under ten times. This chain connects TRBV25-1 to TRBJ1-4, with D perhaps TRBD1 (5 bases). In germline, CDR1 is MGHDK, CDR2 SYGVNS. The CDR3 sequence is 16 residues long. V was clipped by 2 bases and J by 6 bases, with 16 bases between them. As DNA, the CDR3 is TGTGCCAGCAGTGAAATATGGGTGAGGGGAGATGAAAAACTGTTTTTT. Protein product: CASSEIWVRGDEKLFF.

On this clonotype itself: The junction and the germline gene differ at one end; a read error may be behind it. The J gene is TRBJ1-1, the V gene TRBV7-8; tentative D call: TRBD1 (6 bases). Looked up from germline, CDR1 is SGHVS and CDR2 is FQNEAQ. The length of the CDR3 is 15 residues. The CDR3 DNA follows: TGTGCCAGCAGCACAGCGACAGGAGGATACACTGAAACTTTCTTT. This codes for CASSTATGGYTETFF.

This clonotype was counted a few times. The rearrangement links TRBV27 to TRBJ1-1; D may be TRBD1 (5 bases). The CDR3 covers 15 residues. Germline V gene data show CDR1 as MNHEY and CDR2 as SMNVEV (reference sequence). Trimming stripped 0 bases from V and 0 bases from J, with 8 bases between. CDR3 nucleotide sequence: TGTGCCAGCAGTTTATCAAGGGGCCTGAACACTGAAGCTTTCTTT. Translation gives CASSLSRGLNTEAFF.

The rearrangement links TRBV4-3 to TRBJ2-5; tentative D call: TRBD2 (6 bases). CDR3 length: 16 amino acids. From germline, CDR1 is LGHNA and CDR2 YSLEER. Between the trimmed V and J ends, which lost 1 base and 3 bases, there was a span of 15 bases. The CDR3 DNA reads TGCGCCAGCAGCCAAGCGGGGGTTATGGGGGAAGAGACCCAGTACTTC. This translates into CASSQAGVMGEETQYF.

The V gene is TRBV7-6, the J gene TRBJ2-5; 7 bases fit TRBD2. The CDR3 extends over 16 amino acids. Germline CDR1 SGHVS, CDR2 FNYEAQ. The V segment lost 7 bases and the J segment 4 bases; nucleotides outside the gene matches: 15. The DNA for the CDR3 is TGTGCCAGCAACTTCAAAGCGGGAAGTCGACTAGAGACCCAGTACTTC. Translation gives CASNFKAGSRLETQYF.

This chain uses TRBV6-2 or TRBV6-3 with TRBJ2-4; 8 bases are a match to TRBD2. CDR3 length: 14 amino acids. Germline trimming cut 6 bases from V and 7 bases from J; bases unmatched to any gene: 8. Germline V gene data show CDR1 as MNHEY and CDR2 as SVGEGT. The CDR3 here is CASRSGGVRNIQYF. CDR3 coding DNA: TGTGCCAGCAGGAGCGGGGGCGTCAGGAACATTCAGTACTTC.

This clonotype was counted a few times. V usage is TRBV10-3 and J usage is TRBJ2-5, with TRBD1 matching 8 bases. In germline, CDR1 is ENHRY, CDR2 SYGVKD. The CDR3 contains 13 residues. V trimming: 6 bases; J trimming: 5 bases; junction bases outside the gene matches: 5. The CDR3: CAISRDRRETQYF. Here the CDR3 DNA reads TGTGCCATCAGCCGGGACAGGAGGGAGACCCAGTACTTC.

The genes are TRBV15 and TRBJ1-2; no reliable D call. Trimming took off 4 bases at V and 7 bases at J, with 16 bases between the two ends. The CDR3 extends over 14 amino acids. CDR1 LNHNV and CDR2 YYDKDF come from the germline V gene (reference sequence). The CDR3 loop reads CATSTDLEGSGYTF. The CDR3 bases are TGTGCCACCAGCACGGACCTCGAAGGCTCTGGCTACACCTTC. The full variable domain, completed using reference TRBV15 and TRBJ1-2, is DAMVIQNPRYQVTQFGKPVTLSCSQTLNHNVMYWYQQKSSQAPKLLFHYYDKDFNNEADTPDNFQSRRPNTSFCFLDIRSPGLGDTAMYLCATSTDLEGSGYTFGSGTRLTVV.

This chain joins TRBV27 and TRBJ2-7, with unresolved D. V was clipped by 4 bases and J by 3 bases, with 13 bases between them. The length of the CDR3 is 14 residues. CDR1 and CDR2 (germline): MNHEY, SMNVEV (reference sequence). CDR3 loop: CASSSALENYEQYF. CDR3 DNA sequence: TGTGCCAGCAGTTCGGCATTAGAGAACTACGAGCAGTACTTC.

This clonotype was observed a few times. The chain recombines TRBV12-3 or TRBV12-4 with TRBJ2-5, with a possible D match to TRBD1 (6 bases). The last part of the DNA fits TRBJ2-1 better; the J call may be wrong. The CDR3 is 19 amino acids. DNA of the CDR3: TGTGCCAGCAGTCCCGGACAGCTGTTTTTCTCCGCTCTTAACAATGAGCAGTTCTTC. It translates to CASSPGQLFFSALNNEQFF.

This clonotype was detected only a few times. The genes are TRBV27 and TRBJ2-5; 8 bases map to TRBD1. V lost 5 bases and J lost 0; bases outside the gene matches: 5. CDR1 and CDR2 (germline): MNHEY, SMNVEV (reference sequence). This CDR3 has 15 amino acids. The CDR3 coding sequence is TGTGCCAGCAGTGTCGGGACAGGCAACCAAGAGACCCAGTACTTC. Encoded protein: CASSVGTGNQETQYF.

This rearrangement joins TRBV29-1 to TRBJ2-5; the D is unclear. V was cut by 3 bases and J by 5 bases, with 22 bases left in between. The CDR3 contains 16 residues. Germline values: CDR1 SQVTM, CDR2 ANQGSEA. The CDR3 DNA reads as TGCAGCGTTGAGGGGTCAGGCCTTAGTGTGACGGAGACCCAGTACTTC. Protein product: CSVEGSGLSVTETQYF.

The chain uses TRBV28 and TRBJ2-7, with 9 positions matching TRBD2. V lost 2 bases and J lost 3; bases outside the gene matches: 8. The CDR3 loop spans 16 amino acids. CDR1 is MDHEN, CDR2 SYDVKM, per germline. The CDR3 DNA follows: TGTGCCAGCAGTTTAGAGACTAGCGGAACCTTCTACGAGCAGTACTTC. This gives the protein CASSLETSGTFYEQYF.

The chain employs TRBV7-8 and TRBJ2-3; possibly TRBD2 for D (5 bases). Germline V CDR1 and CDR2: SGHVS, FQNEAQ. Trimming stripped 1 base from V and 6 bases from J, with 20 bases between. This CDR3 comprises 17 residues. Written as DNA, the CDR3 is TGTGCCAGCAGCTTAGGCCTCAGTGGGAGACGGTGGGATACGCAGTATTTT. Its protein is CASSLGLSGRRWDTQYF.

V and J are TRBV20-1 and TRBJ2-7, with D unresolved. The CDR3 length is 13 residues. The V end lost 1 base, the J end lost 3 bases, and 10 bases lay between the germline ends. Germline-derived CDR1 and CDR2 are DFQATT and SNEGSKA (reference sequence). DNA for the CDR3: TGCAGTGCTAGAGCCCCCGTGGGCTACGAGCAGTACTTC. It specifies CSARAPVGYEQYF.

This clonotype was observed a handful of times. Here the CDR3 DNA reads TGTGCCAGCAGCTTAGGATATAGGGGGTACGGCGAGCAGTACTTC. Its translation is CASSLGYRGYGEQYF. The chain joins TRBV7-9 to TRBJ2-7; perhaps TRBD1 as D (6 bases). The V end was cut by 1 base, the J end by 6 bases, with 16 bases between. Germline CDR1 reads SEHNR; CDR2 reads FQNEAQ (reference sequence). This CDR3 comprises 15 residues.

This chain uses TRBV3-1 with TRBJ2-1, with 8 bases identical to TRBD2. The tail of the sequence fits TRBJ2-7 better, so the J call may be wrong. Per the germline V gene, CDR1 is LGHDT and CDR2 is YNNKEL (reference sequence). This CDR3 spans 15 amino acids. The CDR3 sequence is CASSEQTSATGEQYF. The CDR3 region has the DNA TGTGCCAGCAGCGAACAGACTAGCGCGACGGGCGAGCAGTACTTC.

This clonotype was counted between two and nine times. The chain recombines TRBV5-4 with TRBJ2-3; 9 bases align to TRBD2. CDR3 length: 18 amino acids. Germline CDR1 reads SGHNT; CDR2 reads YYREEE (reference sequence). Trimming removed 4 bases from V and 6 bases from J; junction bases left unmatched: 18. This chain's CDR3 is CASSPATSGGMIRDTQYF. CDR3 coding DNA: TGTGCCAGCAGCCCAGCCACAAGCGGGGGGATGATTAGGGATACGCAGTATTTT.